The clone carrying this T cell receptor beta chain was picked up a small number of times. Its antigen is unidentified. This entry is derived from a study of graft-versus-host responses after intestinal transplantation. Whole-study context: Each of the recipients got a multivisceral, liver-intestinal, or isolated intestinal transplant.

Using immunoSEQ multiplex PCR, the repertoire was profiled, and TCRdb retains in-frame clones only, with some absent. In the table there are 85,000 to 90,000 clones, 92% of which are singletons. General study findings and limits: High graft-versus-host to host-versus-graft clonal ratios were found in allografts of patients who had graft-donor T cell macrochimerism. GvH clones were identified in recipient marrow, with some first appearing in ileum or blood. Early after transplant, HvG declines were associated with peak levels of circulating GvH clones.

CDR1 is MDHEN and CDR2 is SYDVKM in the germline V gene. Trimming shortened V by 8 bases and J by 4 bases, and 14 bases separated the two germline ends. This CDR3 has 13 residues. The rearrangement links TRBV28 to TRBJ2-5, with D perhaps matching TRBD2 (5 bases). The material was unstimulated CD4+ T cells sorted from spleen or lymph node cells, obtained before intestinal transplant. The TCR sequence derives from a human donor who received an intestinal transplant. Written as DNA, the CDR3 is TGTGCCAGCGGTAACTCCGCGGGAGAGACCCAGTACTTC. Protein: CASGNSAGETQYF.